A single sample is the source of the 14 T cell receptor beta chains below, sequenced in a study of blood T cell repertoires in COVID-19. Generated by immunoSEQ multiplex PCR, the TCRdb table keeps only in-frame clones and is missing some. The repertoire holds 390,000 or so clones, roughly 85% seen once, with approximately 1.4% in the top ten. Material: peripheral blood. The receptors originated from a woman in her 30s with active or convalescent COVID-19.

The CDR3 protein is CASSSLQGALGGYTF. The CDR3 DNA is TGTGCCAGCAGTTCCTTACAGGGGGCGCTCGGTGGCTACACCTTC. V is TRBV27 and J is TRBJ1-2; 9 bases are a match to TRBD1. The CDR3 is 15 residues long. CDR1 is MNHEY and CDR2 is SMNVEV in the germline V gene (reference sequence). The trim removed 4 bases at V and 7 bases at J, leaving 10 bases unmatched.

The chain employs TRBV5-8 and TRBJ1-2; 8 bases align to TRBD1. From germline, CDR1 is SGHTS and CDR2 YDEGEE. The CDR3 has 14 residues. The junction had 11 bases not matched to a gene; V was cut back by 1 base and J by 12 bases. CDR3 protein: CASSLTIGQGGNTF. The CDR3 DNA sequence: TGTGCCAGCAGCTTGACAATTGGACAGGGTGGTAACACCTTC.

The CDR3 reads CASSQGTGLGYTF. CDR3 sequence (DNA): TGTGCCAGCAGCCAGGGGACAGGGCTTGGCTACACCTTC. The chain combines TRBV7-9 with TRBJ1-2; 9 bases align to TRBD1. After removal of 5 bases from V and 7 bases from J, the junction contained 5 bases not matched to a gene. Germline V lookup: CDR1 SEHNR, CDR2 FQNEAQ (reference sequence). The CDR3 has 13 residues.

V and J are TRBV5-1 and TRBJ2-2; a possible D gene is TRBD2 (6 bases). Trimming stripped 1 base from V and 2 bases from J, with 9 bases between. This CDR3 comprises 15 residues. Per the germline V gene, CDR1 is SGHRS and CDR2 is YFSETQ. The CDR3 DNA reads TGCGCCAGCAGCTTGCCAGCGGGTAACACCGGGGAGCTGTTTTTT. Protein sequence: CASSLPAGNTGELFF.

The rearrangement joins TRBV18 to TRBJ2-3; D ambiguous. Trimming pared 0 bases from V and 5 bases from J, leaving 9 bases between. Germline V gene sequence: CDR1 KGHSH, CDR2 LQKENI. CDR3 size: 14 residues. DNA of the CDR3: TGTGCCAGCTCACCACCTAACTTCGGAGATACGCAGTATTTT. This gives the protein CASSPPNFGDTQYF.

In this sample, this clone turned up many times. The chain couples TRBV6-4 to TRBJ2-1, with 11 bases matching TRBD2. Germline CDR1 is MRHNA and CDR2 is SNTAGT. The CDR3 has 15 amino acids. Germline trimming cut 8 bases from V and 6 bases from J; bases unmatched to any gene: 9. The CDR3 loop is CASSDSGGAANEQFF. The CDR3 DNA reads TGTGCCAGCTCAGATAGCGGGGGGGCCGCCAATGAGCAGTTCTTC.

The genes are TRBV4-1 and TRBJ1-5; tentatively, D is TRBD1 (5 bases). This CDR3 is built from 14 residues. Looked up from germline, CDR1 is MGHRA and CDR2 is YSYEKL. The germline V and J ends were trimmed by 2 bases and 5 bases, with 10 bases remaining between them. DNA for the CDR3: TGCGCCAGCAGCCAACAGGGAAAGGATCAGCCCCAGCATTTT. The encoded protein is CASSQQGKDQPQHF.

V usage is TRBV7-9 and J usage is TRBJ2-5; tentatively, D is TRBD2 (6 bases). Germline CDR1 reads SEHNR; CDR2 reads FQNEAQ (reference sequence). The CDR3 is 14 residues long. Trimming cost V 2 bases and J 5 bases, with 12 bases left between them. The CDR3 spells CASSLPGLMETQYF. CDR3 nucleotide sequence: TGTGCCAGCAGCTTACCGGGACTTATGGAGACCCAGTACTTC.

The rearrangement joins TRBV5-4 to TRBJ2-3, with D tentatively TRBD2 (6 bases). Trimming left V 0 bases short and J 0 bases short, with 8 bases between. CDR3 length equals 15 residues. The germline gives CDR1 SGHNT, CDR2 YYREEE (reference sequence). CDR3 amino acids: CASSLGTTSTDTQYF. CDR3 nucleotides: TGTGCCAGCAGCTTGGGGACTACTAGCACAGATACGCAGTATTTT.

The chain employs TRBV11-3 and TRBJ2-2, with D possibly matching TRBD1 (6 bases). This CDR3 is 14 amino acids long. Trimming cost V 4 bases and J 4 bases, with 10 bases left between them. Per germline, CDR1 SGHNT and CDR2 YENEEA. CDR3 DNA: TGTGCCAGCAGCTCCGGGACATCCACCGGGGAGCTGTTTTTT. It yields the protein CASSSGTSTGELFF.

V usage is TRBV3-1 (or the pseudogene TRBV3-2) and J usage is TRBJ1-2, with D perhaps TRBD1 (5 bases). V lost 4 bases, J lost 1 base, and 13 bases lay in between. Germline values: CDR1 LGHDT, CDR2 YNNKEL (reference sequence). The CDR3 is made up of 15 amino acids. This chain's CDR3 is CASSLRVGINYGYTF. In nucleotides, the CDR3 is TGTGCCAGCAGCCTCAGGGTGGGGATTAACTATGGCTACACCTTC.

This chain links TRBV6-5 with TRBJ2-7; 7 bases map to TRBD1. CDR3 length: 15 amino acids. V dropped 2 bases and J dropped 4; count of bases not matched to a gene: 8. CDR1 MNHEY and CDR2 SVGAGI come from the germline V gene. The CDR3 region has the DNA TGTGCCAGCAGTTACGGGGACAGTCTAAGTTACGAGCAGTACTTC. It specifies CASSYGDSLSYEQYF.

V usage is TRBV7-6 and J usage is TRBJ2-1, with D hard to call. The V and J ends lost 4 bases and 0 bases respectively, with 10 bases between them. The CDR3 runs to 15 residues. CDR1 is SGHVS, CDR2 FNYEAQ, per germline. In DNA, the CDR3 is TGTGCCAGCAGCTCCGGTAGGAGCTCCTACAATGAGCAGTTCTTC. It codes for CASSSGRSSYNEQFF.

The J gene is TRBJ2-3, the V gene TRBV9; 13 bases align to TRBD2. The CDR3 totals 16 residues. V trimming: 3 bases; J trimming: 3 bases; junction bases outside the gene matches: 4. CDR1 and CDR2 (germline): SGDLS, YYNGEE. As DNA, the CDR3 is TGTGCCAGCAGCGAAAAGACTAGCGGGAGGACAGATACGCAGTATTTT. Its translation: CASSEKTSGRTDTQYF.